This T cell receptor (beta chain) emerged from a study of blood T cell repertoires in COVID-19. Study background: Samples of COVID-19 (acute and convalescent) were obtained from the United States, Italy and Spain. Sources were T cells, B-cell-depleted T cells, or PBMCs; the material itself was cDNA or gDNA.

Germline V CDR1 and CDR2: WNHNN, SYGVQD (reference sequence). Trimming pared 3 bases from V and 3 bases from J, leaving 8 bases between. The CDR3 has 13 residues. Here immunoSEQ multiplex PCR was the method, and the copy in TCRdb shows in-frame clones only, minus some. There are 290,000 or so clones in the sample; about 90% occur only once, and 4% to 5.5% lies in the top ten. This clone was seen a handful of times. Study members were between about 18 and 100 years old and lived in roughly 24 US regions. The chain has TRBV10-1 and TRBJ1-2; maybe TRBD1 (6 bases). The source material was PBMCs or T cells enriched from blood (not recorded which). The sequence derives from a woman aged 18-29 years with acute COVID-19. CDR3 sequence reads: CASSDYRDYGYTF. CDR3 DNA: TGCGCCAGCAGTGATTACAGGGACTATGGCTACACCTTC.